These T cell receptor beta chains were read from a single sample in a study of OX40 agonist ivuxolimab in advanced cancers. The assay was immunoSEQ multiplex PCR, and TCRdb's table has in-frame clones only and misses some. The sample has about 36,000 clones, around 73% seen once; the top ten hold roughly 13%. Here the sequenced sample was CD4+ or CD8+ T cells sorted from blood, taken in a trial of the OX40 agonist ivuxolimab. The source is an adult with an advanced solid tumor such as melanoma, head and neck, liver or kidney cancer. Each CDR3 is given with its conserved first and last residue. The D gene is left open where the match is weak. Clone size is given for some rows only: seen once, a few or many times, or a class if the clone is expanded.

cdr3_nt	cdr3_aa	v_call	clone_size	d_call	j_call	cdr3_length
TGCGCCAGCAGCTCCTCCCTCTCCTACGAGCAGTACTTC	CASSSSLSYEQYF	TRBV5-1	.	.	TRBJ2-7	13
TGTGCCAGCTCTCCCTACGGGGGTGGAGACAATGAGCAGTTCTTC	CASSPYGGGDNEQFF	TRBV18	.	.	TRBJ2-1	15
TGCGCCAGCAGCCCAAAAACAGGGCCCCGAAACAATGAGCAGTTCTTC	CASSPKTGPRNNEQFF	TRBV5-1	.	.	TRBJ2-1	16
TGTGCCAGCGTGGGGGCGGGGATCCCCTCCTATGGCTACACCTTC	CASVGAGIPSYGYTF	TRBV28	.	.	TRBJ1-2	15
TGTGCCAGCAGCTTGGTAGCGGGAAACGAGCAGTACTTC	CASSLVAGNEQYF	TRBV4-2	.	TRBD2	TRBJ2-7	13
TGTGCCAGCTCCGGGACTAGCGCCTACGAGCAGTACTTC	CASSGTSAYEQYF	TRBV9	.	TRBD2	TRBJ2-7	13
TGTGCCAGCAGTGGTGGGGGGCCTGGCTACACCTTC	CASSGGGPGYTF	TRBV2	.	.	TRBJ1-2	12
TGCGCCAGCAGTGAGGGGGCGGGCTGGACTGAAGCTTTCTTT	CASSEGAGWTEAFF	TRBV10-1	.	.	TRBJ1-1	14
TGTGCCAGCAGCCAGTTAGGGTCCTCCTACGAGCAGTACTTC	CASSQLGSSYEQYF	TRBV14	.	.	TRBJ2-7	14
TGTGCCAGCAGCCCCGTCCGGACTGAGCAGTTCTTC	CASSPVRTEQFF	TRBV7-9	.	.	TRBJ2-1	12
TGTGCCAGCAGTTTGAATATGGGAGCTACCGGGGAGCTGTTTTTT	CASSLNMGATGELFF	TRBV28	.	.	TRBJ2-2	15
TGTGCCAGCAGCTTTGGACAGCCGGCCTACGAGCAGTACTTC	CASSFGQPAYEQYF	TRBV7-9	.	.	TRBJ2-7	14
TGTGCCAGCAGTTTTCCCGGGGTGAATACGCAGTATTTT	CASSFPGVNTQYF	TRBV28	.	.	TRBJ2-3	13
TGTGCCGTACTAATGAGGGGGCCCAACTATGGCTACACCTTC	CAVLMRGPNYGYTF	TRBV19	once	TRBD1	TRBJ1-2	14
TGCGCCAGCAGCCAAGTCCCTCCACCGTCAGGGGAGGGGGATGAGCAGTTCTTC	CASSQVPPPSGEGDEQFF	TRBV4-1	.	.	TRBJ2-1	18
TGTGCCTGGAAGGGACCCCTGCTTACGGAAAAACTGTTTTTT	CAWKGPLLTEKLFF	TRBV30	.	.	TRBJ1-4	14
TGCGCCAGCAGCTTTCGGACAGGGGGCGCATTAGGCTACACCTTC	CASSFRTGGALGYTF	TRBV5-1	.	TRBD1	TRBJ1-2	15
TGTGCCAGCAGCGCCGAGCGGGGGGGCCGGGCAGATACGCAGTATTTT	CASSAERGGRADTQYF	TRBV9	once	TRBD2	TRBJ2-3	16
TGTGCCAGCAGCTTAGATCGGGTTACCCGGGAAGGGGGGAACATTCAGTACTTC	CASSLDRVTREGGNIQYF	TRBV11-2	.	.	TRBJ2-4	18
TGTGCCAGCAGCTTGGCCTCCCCCTACCGCGGGAACACTGAAGCTTTCTTT	CASSLASPYRGNTEAFF	TRBV5-4	.	.	TRBJ1-1	17
TGTGCCAGCAGCTTGAGGGGTTTGGGCAATCAGCCCCAGCATTTT	CASSLRGLGNQPQHF	TRBV5-6	once	.	TRBJ1-5	15
TGTGCCAGCAGCTTGGGAGGGGTGGAGGCCGAGCAGTACTTC	CASSLGGVEAEQYF	TRBV5-4	.	.	TRBJ2-7	14
TGTGCCAGCTCACCTGGCCAGGGACAGGGGATTGCAACTAATGAAAAACTGTTTTTT	CASSPGQGQGIATNEKLFF	TRBV18	.	TRBD1	TRBJ1-4	19
TGTGCCAGCAGTTTTGGGGGGGGCTACGAGCAGTACTTC	CASSFGGGYEQYF	TRBV28	.	TRBD2	TRBJ2-7	13
TGTGCCACCAGCAGTCAAGCGGGAGGGGTGAATACGCAGTATTTT	CATSSQAGGVNTQYF	TRBV15	.	TRBD2	TRBJ2-3	15
TGTGCCAGCAGCCCGGGAGGGGGGGGCCGGAGCTCTGGGGCCAACGTCCTGACTTTC	CASSPGGGGRSSGANVLTF	TRBV11-2	.	TRBD2	TRBJ2-6	19
TGTGCCAGCAGTCCGGGGCCAAATTCGATCTATGGCTACACCTTC	CASSPGPNSIYGYTF	TRBV6-5	.	.	TRBJ1-2	15
TGTGCCAGCAGCTTAGGCGGGAGGAAGGGGGATACGCAGTATTTT	CASSLGGRKGDTQYF	TRBV7-2	few	TRBD2	TRBJ2-3	15
TGTGCCTGGAGTGGGGGCGTTAAAGAGACCCAGTACTTC	CAWSGGVKETQYF	TRBV30	.	.	TRBJ2-5	13
TGTGCCAGCAGTCGACTAGCGGGAAATCAGGAGACCCAGTACTTC	CASSRLAGNQETQYF	TRBV11-2	.	TRBD2	TRBJ2-5	15
TGCGCCAGCAGCCGGGACACAGCCTACGAGCAGTACTTC	CASSRDTAYEQYF	TRBV4-1	.	.	TRBJ2-7	13
TGTGCCAGCAGCCGTAGGGGACGGCGGGAGCCCCAGCATTTT	CASSRRGRREPQHF	TRBV28	.	.	TRBJ1-5	14
TGTGCCAGCAGCTTAACCGTCTACGAGCAGTACTTC	CASSLTVYEQYF	TRBV11-2	.	.	TRBJ2-7	12
TGTGCCAGCAGCGTAGAGACCGAGCCCCTGAACACTGAAGCTTTCTTT	CASSVETEPLNTEAFF	TRBV9	.	.	TRBJ1-1	16
TGTGCCAGCAGCTCTGGGGGGAACAGCTATGGCTACACCTTC	CASSSGGNSYGYTF	TRBV7-2	.	.	TRBJ1-2	14
TGTGCCAGCAGACCTCACCTCACAGGTTCTCTTGGGGAGCTGTTTTTT	CASRPHLTGSLGELFF	TRBV25-1	.	.	TRBJ2-2	16
TGTGCCAGCAGCTTGGCCGGTGGTGCGGGGAGCTCCTACGAGCAGTACTTC	CASSLAGGAGSSYEQYF	TRBV5-4	.	.	TRBJ2-7	17
TGTGCCAGCAGTGGCCATGAGCAGTTCTTC	CASSGHEQFF	TRBV2	.	.	TRBJ2-1	10